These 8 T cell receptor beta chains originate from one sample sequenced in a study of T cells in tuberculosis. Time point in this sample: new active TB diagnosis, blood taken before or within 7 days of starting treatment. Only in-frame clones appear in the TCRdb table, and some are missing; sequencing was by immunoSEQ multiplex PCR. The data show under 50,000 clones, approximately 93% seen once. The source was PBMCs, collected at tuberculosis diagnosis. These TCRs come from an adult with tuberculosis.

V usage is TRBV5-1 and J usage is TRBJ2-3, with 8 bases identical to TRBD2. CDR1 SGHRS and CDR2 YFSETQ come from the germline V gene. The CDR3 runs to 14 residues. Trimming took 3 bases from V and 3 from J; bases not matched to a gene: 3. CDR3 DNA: TGCGCCAGCAGCTGGGGACTAGAGACAGATACGCAGTATTTT. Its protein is CASSWGLETDTQYF.

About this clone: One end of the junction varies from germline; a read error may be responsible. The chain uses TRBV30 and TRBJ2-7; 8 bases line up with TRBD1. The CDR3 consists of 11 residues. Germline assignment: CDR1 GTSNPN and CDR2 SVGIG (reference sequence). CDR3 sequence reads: CAWSHGTGNHF. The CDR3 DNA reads TGTGCCTGGTCTCACGGGACAGGCAATCATTTC. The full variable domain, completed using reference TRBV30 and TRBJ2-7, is SQTIHQWPATLVQPVGSPLSLECTVEGTSNPNLYWYRQAAGRGLQLLFYSVGIGQISSEVPQNLSASRPQDRQFILSSKKLLLSDSGFYLCAWSHGTGNHFGPGTRLTVT.

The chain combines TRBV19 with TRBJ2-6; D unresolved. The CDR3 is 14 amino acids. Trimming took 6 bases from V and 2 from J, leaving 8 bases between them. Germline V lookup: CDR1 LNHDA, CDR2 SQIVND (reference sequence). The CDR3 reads CASRNYPGANVLTF. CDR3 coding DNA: TGTGCCAGTAGGAACTATCCTGGGGCCAACGTCCTGACTTTC.

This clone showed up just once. In DNA, the CDR3 is TGCGCCAGCAGCCACCGAGCTCGAGCGGGCGACGAGCAGTACTTC. It yields the protein CASSHRARAGDEQYF. The chain combines TRBV4-1 with TRBJ2-7, with a weak D call TRBD2 (6 bases). V shed 3 bases and J shed 5 bases, with 17 bases lying between them. The germline V gene encodes CDR1 MGHRA and CDR2 YSYEKL. This CDR3 comprises 15 residues.

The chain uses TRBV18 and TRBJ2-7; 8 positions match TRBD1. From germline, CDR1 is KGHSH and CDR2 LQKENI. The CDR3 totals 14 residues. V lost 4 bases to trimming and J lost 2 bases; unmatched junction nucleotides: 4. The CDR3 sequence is CASSQDRVTYEQYF. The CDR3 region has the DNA TGTGCCAGCTCACAGGACAGGGTTACCTACGAGCAGTACTTC.

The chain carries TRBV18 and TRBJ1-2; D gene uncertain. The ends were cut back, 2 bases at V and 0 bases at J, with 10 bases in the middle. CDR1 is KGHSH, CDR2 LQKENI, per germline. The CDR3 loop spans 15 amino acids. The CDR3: CASSPTPQANYGYTF. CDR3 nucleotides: TGTGCCAGCTCACCAACTCCGCAAGCTAACTATGGCTACACCTTC.

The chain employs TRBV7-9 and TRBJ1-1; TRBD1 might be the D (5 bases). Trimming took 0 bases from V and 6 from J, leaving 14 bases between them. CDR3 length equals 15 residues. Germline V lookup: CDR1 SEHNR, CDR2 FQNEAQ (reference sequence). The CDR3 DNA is TGTGCCAGCAGCTTAGCGGTCAGGGAATTTGCTGAAGCTTTCTTT. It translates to CASSLAVREFAEAFF.

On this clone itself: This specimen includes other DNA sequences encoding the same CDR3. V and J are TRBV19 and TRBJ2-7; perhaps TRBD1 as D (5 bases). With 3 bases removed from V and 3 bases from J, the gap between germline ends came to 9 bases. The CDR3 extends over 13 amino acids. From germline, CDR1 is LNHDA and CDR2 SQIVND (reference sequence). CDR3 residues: CASSIGQGYEQYF. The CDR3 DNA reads TGTGCCAGTAGTATCGGGCAGGGCTACGAGCAGTACTTC. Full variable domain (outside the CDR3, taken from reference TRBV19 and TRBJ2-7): DGGITQSPKYLFRKEGQNVTLSCEQNLNHDAMYWYRQDPGQGLRLIYYSQIVNDFQKGDIAEGYSVSREKKESFPLTVTSAQKNPTAFYLCASSIGQGYEQYFGPGTRLTVT.